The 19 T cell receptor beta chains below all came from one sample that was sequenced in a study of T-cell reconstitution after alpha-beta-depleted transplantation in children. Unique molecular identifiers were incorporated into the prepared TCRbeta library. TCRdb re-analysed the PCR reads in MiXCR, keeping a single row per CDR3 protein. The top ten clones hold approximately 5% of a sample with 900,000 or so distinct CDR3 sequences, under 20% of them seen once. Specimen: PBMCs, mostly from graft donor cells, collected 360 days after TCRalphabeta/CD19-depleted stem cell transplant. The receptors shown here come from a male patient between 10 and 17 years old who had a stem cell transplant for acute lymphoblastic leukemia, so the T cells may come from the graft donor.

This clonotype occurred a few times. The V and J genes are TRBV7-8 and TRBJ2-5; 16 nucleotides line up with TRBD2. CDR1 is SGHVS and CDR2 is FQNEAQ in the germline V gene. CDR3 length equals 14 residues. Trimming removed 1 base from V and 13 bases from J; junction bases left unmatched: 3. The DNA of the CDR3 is TGTGCCAGCAGCTTAGTGGGGACTAGCGGGAGGGGGTACTTC. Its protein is CASSLVGTSGRGYF. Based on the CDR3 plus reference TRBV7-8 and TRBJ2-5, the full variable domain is GAGVSQSPRYKVAKRGQDVALRCDPISGHVSLFWYQQALGQGPEFLTYFQNEAQLDKSGLPSDRFFAERPEGSVSTLKIQRTQQEDSAVYLCASSLVGTSGRGYFGPGTRLLVL.

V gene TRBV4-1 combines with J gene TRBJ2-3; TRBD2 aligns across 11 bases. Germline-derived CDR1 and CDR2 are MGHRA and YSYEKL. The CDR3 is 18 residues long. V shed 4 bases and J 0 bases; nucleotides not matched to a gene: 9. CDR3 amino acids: CASSPNRWTSGSTDTQYF. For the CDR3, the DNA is TGCGCCAGCAGCCCGAATCGTTGGACTAGCGGGAGCACAGATACGCAGTATTTT.

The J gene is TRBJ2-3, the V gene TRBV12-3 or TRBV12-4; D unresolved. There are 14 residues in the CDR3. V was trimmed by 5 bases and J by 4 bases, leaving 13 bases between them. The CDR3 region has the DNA TGTGCCAGCAGTGCGCGTCTGGCAGCAGATACGCAGTATTTT. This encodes CASSARLAADTQYF.

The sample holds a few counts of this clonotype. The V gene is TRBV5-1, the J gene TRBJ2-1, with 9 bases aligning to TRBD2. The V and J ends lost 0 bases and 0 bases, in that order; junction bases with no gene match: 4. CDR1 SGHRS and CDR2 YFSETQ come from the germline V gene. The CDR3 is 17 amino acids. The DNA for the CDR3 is TGCGCCAGCAGCTTGGCCGGGACTAGCCTCTCCTACAATGAGCAGTTCTTC. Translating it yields CASSLAGTSLSYNEQFF. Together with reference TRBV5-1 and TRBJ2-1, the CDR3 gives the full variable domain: KAGVTQTPRYLIKTRGQQVTLSCSPISGHRSVSWYQQTPGQGLQFLFEYFSETQRNKGNFPGRFSGRQFSNSRSEMNVSTLELGDSALYLCASSLAGTSLSYNEQFFGPGTRLTVL.

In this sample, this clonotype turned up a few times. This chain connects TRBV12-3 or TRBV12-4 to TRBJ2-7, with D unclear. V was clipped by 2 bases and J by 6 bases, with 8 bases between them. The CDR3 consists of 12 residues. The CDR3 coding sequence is TGTGCCAGCAGTTTAAGGCCCCTCGAGCAGTACTTC. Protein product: CASSLRPLEQYF.

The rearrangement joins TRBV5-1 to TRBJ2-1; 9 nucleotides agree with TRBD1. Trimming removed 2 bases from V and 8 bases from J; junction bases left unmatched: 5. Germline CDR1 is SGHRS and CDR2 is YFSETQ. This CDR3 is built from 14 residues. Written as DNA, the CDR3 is TGCGCCAGCAGCTTCACAGGGGGCCGCGATGAGCAGTTCTTC. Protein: CASSFTGGRDEQFF.

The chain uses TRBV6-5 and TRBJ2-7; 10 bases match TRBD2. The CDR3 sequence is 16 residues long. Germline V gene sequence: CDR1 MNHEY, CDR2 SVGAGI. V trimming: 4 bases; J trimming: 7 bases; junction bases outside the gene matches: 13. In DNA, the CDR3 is TGTGCCAGCAGTTTTCTAGCGGGAGCCCGGCCGGAGGAGCAGTACTTC. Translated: CASSFLAGARPEEQYF.

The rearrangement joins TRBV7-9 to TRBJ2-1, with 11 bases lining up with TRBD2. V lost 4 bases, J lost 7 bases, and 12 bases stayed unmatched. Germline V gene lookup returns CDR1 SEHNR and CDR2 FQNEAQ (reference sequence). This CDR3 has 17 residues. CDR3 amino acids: CASSSRWLGTSGNEQFF. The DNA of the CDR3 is TGTGCCAGCAGCTCCCGATGGTTGGGGACTAGCGGAAATGAGCAGTTCTTC.

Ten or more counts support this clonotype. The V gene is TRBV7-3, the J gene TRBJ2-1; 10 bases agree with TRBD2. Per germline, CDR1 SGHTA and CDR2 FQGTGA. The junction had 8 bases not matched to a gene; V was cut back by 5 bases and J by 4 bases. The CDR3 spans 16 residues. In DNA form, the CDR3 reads TGTGCCAGCAGCCCCTGGGTAGCGGGAGGTTACAATGAGCAGTTCTTC. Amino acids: CASSPWVAGGYNEQFF.

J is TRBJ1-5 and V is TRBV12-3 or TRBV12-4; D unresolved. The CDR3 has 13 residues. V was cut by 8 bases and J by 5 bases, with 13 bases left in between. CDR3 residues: CASGGSGDQPQHF. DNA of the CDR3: TGTGCCAGCGGCGGATCTGGCGATCAGCCCCAGCATTTT.

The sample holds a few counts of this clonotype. CDR3: CASSPPGGLVSYNEQFF. The CDR3 DNA reads as TGTGCCAGTAGTCCCCCTGGCGGTCTGGTCTCCTACAATGAGCAGTTCTTC. This chain links TRBV19 with TRBJ2-1; D unclear. V lost 5 bases to trimming and J lost 0 bases, with 17 bases between them. This CDR3 has 17 amino acids. Germline V gene data show CDR1 as LNHDA and CDR2 as SQIVND (reference sequence).

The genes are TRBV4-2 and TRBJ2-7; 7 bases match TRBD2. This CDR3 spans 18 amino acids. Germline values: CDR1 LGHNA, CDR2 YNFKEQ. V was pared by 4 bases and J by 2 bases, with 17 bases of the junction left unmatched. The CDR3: CASSPVYPGSGATYEQYF. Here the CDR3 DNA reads TGTGCCAGCAGCCCTGTTTACCCCGGCAGCGGGGCCACCTACGAGCAGTACTTC.

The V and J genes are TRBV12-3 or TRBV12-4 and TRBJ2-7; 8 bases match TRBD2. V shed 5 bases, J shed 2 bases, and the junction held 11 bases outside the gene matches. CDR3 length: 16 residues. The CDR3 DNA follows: TGTGCCAGCAGTCTCGGGAGCGGGAGATTCACCTACGAGCAGTACTTC. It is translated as CASSLGSGRFTYEQYF.

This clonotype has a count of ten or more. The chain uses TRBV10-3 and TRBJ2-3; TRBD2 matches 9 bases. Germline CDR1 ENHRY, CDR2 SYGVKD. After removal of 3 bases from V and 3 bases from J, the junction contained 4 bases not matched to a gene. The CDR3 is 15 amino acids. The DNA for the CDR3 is TGTGCCATCAGTGATGCGGGAGGGCGAACAGATACGCAGTATTTT. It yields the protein CAISDAGGRTDTQYF.

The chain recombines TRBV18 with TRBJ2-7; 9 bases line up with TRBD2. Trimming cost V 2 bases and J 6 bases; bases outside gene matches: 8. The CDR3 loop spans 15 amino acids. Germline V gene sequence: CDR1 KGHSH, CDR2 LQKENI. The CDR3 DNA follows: TGTGCCAGCTCACCAAACGGGGGACTAGCTGGCGAGCAGTACTTC. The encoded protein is CASSPNGGLAGEQYF. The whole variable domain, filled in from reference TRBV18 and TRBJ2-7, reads NAGVMQNPRHLVRRRGQEARLRCSPMKGHSHVYWYRQLPEEGLKFMVYLQKENIIDESGMPKERFSAEFPKEGPSILRIQQVVRGDSAAYFCASSPNGGLAGEQYFGPGTRLTVT.

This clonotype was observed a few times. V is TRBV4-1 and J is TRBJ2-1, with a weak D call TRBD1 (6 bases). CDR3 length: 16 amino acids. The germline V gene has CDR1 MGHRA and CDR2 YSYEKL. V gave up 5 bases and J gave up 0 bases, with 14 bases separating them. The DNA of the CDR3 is TGCGCCAGCAGCTCTACAGGGCATAGCTCCTACAATGAGCAGTTCTTC. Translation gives CASSSTGHSSYNEQFF.

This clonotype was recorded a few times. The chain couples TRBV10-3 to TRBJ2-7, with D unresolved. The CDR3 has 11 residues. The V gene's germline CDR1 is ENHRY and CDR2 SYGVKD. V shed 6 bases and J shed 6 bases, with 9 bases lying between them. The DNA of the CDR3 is TGTGCCATCAGCCTATATAGCGAGCAGTACTTC. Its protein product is CAISLYSEQYF.

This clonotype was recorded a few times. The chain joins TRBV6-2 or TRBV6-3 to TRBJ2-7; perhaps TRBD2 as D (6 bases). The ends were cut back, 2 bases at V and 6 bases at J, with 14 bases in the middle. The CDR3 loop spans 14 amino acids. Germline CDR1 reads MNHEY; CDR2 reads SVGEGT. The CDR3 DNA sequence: TGTGCCAGCAGTTACGGCGGGGCCGTGAGCGAGCAGTACTTC. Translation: CASSYGGAVSEQYF.

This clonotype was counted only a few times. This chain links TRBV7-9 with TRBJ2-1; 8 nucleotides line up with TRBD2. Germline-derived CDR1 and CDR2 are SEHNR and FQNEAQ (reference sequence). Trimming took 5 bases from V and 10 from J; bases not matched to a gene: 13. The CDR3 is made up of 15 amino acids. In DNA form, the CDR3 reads TGTGCCAGCAGCCTACTAGCGGTAGTCACATCCGAGCAGTTCTTC. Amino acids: CASSLLAVVTSEQFF.